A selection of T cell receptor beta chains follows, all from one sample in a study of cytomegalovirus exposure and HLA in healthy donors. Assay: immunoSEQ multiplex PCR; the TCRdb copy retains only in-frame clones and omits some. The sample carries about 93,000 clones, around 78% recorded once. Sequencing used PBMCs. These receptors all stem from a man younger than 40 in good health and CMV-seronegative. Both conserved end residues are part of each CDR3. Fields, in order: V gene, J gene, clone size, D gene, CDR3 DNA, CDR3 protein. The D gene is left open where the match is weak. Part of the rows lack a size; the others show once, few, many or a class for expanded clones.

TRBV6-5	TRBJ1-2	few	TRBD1	TGTGCCAGCAGTAGACAGGGTAAATCCCTTGGCTACACCTTC	CASSRQGKSLGYTF
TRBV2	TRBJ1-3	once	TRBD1	TGTGCCAGCAGTGTTACAGGGGCCTCTGGAAACACCATATATTTT	CASSVTGASGNTIYF
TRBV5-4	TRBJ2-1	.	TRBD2	TGTGCCAGCAGCCTCGGACTAGTAGGTGAGCAGTTCTTC	CASSLGLVGEQFF
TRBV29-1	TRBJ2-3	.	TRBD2	TGCAGCGTTGAGGGAGGGACAGATACGCAGTATTTT	CSVEGGTDTQYF
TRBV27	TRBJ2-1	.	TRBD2	TGTGCCAGCAGCCTAGCGGGGGGAAACTACAATGAGCAGTTCTTC	CASSLAGGNYNEQFF
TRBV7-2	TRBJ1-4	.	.	TGTGCCAGCAGCTTGACAAAAAAAGAAAAACTGTTTTTT	CASSLTKKEKLFF
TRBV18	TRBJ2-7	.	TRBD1	TGTGCCAGCTCAACGGTTTCCGGGACAGGGGACGAGCAGTACTTC	CASSTVSGTGDEQYF
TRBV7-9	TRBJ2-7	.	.	TGTGCCAGCAGCTTAGGTAGCTACGAGCAGTACTTC	CASSLGSYEQYF
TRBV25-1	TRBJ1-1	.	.	TGTGCCAGCAGTGAGGGGACACGGACTAGTGAAGCTTTCTTT	CASSEGTRTSEAFF
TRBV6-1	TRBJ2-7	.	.	TGTGCCAGCAGTGAAGAACTTAGGGGGGAGCAGTACTTC	CASSEELRGEQYF
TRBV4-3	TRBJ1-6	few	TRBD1	TGCGCCAGCAGCCAAGTCAGGACAGGACGTAATTCACCCCTCCACTTT	CASSQVRTGRNSPLHF
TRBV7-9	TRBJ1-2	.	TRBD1	TGTGCCAGCAGCTTAGCGGGGACAGGGACAAACTATGGCTACACCTTC	CASSLAGTGTNYGYTF
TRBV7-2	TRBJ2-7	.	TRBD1	TGTGCCAGCAGCTTGGCCTGGGGGGGACAGGGCTCGTACGAGCAGTACTTC	CASSLAWGGQGSYEQYF
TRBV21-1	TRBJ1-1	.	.	TGTGCCAGCAGAAGACAGGGTTGGGGGGACACTGAAGCTTTCTTT	CASRRQGWGDTEAFF
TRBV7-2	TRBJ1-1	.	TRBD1	TGTGCCAGCAGCTACCCAGGGGGGCGCACTGAAGCTTTCTTT	CASSYPGGRTEAFF
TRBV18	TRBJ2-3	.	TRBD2	TGTGCCAGCTCACAGCTCAGACTAGCGGGGCGCACAGATACGCAGTATTTT	CASSQLRLAGRTDTQYF
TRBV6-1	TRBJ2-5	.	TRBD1	TGTGCCAGCAGTGAAACCTGGACAGGGCTGGAGACCCAGTACTTC	CASSETWTGLETQYF
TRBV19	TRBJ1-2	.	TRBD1	TGTGCCAGTAGTAACGACAGGGTGGATTCCGGCTACACCTTC	CASSNDRVDSGYTF
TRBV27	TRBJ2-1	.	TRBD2	TGTGCCAGCAGTAGCGGGGGGCCGTCCTACAATGAGCAGTTCTTC	CASSSGGPSYNEQFF
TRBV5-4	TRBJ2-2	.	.	TGTGCCAGCAGCTTGGGACTAGATTTCCAGACCGGGGAGCTGTTTTTT	CASSLGLDFQTGELFF
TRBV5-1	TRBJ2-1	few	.	TGCGCCAGCAGCTGGGACGGAGCGGGCTCCTACAATGAGCAGTTCTTC	CASSWDGAGSYNEQFF
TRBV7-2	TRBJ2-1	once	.	TGTGCCAGCAGCATCGTTAGCGGAGACACCTACAATGAGCAGTTCTTC	CASSIVSGDTYNEQFF
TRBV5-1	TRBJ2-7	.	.	TGCGCCAGCAGCTTGGGACTACAATACGAGCAGTACTTC	CASSLGLQYEQYF
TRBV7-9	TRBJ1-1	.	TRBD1	TGTGCCAGCAGCAAACAGGGGGGGATGAACACTGAAGCTTTCTTT	CASSKQGGMNTEAFF
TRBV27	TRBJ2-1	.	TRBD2	TGTGCCAGCAGTTTCCGTTGGACTAGCGGGAGCTATGAGCAGTTCTTC	CASSFRWTSGSYEQFF
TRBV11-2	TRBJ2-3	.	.	TGTGCCAGCAGCTTAGAACGACCCAAGCGGGGCACAGATACGCAGTATTTT	CASSLERPKRGTDTQYF
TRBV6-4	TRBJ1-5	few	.	TGTGCCAGCAGTGTCACAGGGAGGGATCAGCCCCAGCATTTT	CASSVTGRDQPQHF
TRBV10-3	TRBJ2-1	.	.	TGTGCCATCAGTGGAGTACCGGGGGGCCGCAATGAGCAGTTCTTC	CAISGVPGGRNEQFF
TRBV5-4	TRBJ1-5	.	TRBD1	TGTGCCAGCAGCCACAACGGACAGACAGGGTTTGGCAATCAGCCCCAGCATTTT	CASSHNGQTGFGNQPQHF
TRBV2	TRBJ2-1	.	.	TGTGCCAGCAGTCCTGACAGGTCCACCTACAATGAGCAGTTCTTC	CASSPDRSTYNEQFF
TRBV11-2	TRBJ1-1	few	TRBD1	TGTGCCAGCAGCTTCACAGGGGGCACTGAAGCTTTCTTT	CASSFTGGTEAFF
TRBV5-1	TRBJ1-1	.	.	TGCGCCAGCAGCTTGGCCAGGAACACTGAAGCTTTCTTT	CASSLARNTEAFF
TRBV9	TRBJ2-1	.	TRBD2	TGTGCCAGCAGCATCTGGACTAGTTTCAATGAGCAGTTCTTC	CASSIWTSFNEQFF
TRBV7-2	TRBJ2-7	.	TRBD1	TGTGCCAGCAGCTTACACGGACAGGGTAGCCACTACGAGCAGTACTTC	CASSLHGQGSHYEQYF
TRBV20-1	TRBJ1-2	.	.	TGCAGTGCTAGCTCAGGGGCCGGCTACACCTTC	CSASSGAGYTF
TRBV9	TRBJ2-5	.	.	TGTGCCAGCAGCGTAGTGCCTGGAGGGGAGACCCAGTACTTC	CASSVVPGGETQYF
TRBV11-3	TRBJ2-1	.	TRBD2	TGTGCCAGCAGCCTATCTCTCTCTAGCGGGAGGGCCTCGTCCTACAATGAGCAGTTCTTC	CASSLSLSSGRASSYNEQFF
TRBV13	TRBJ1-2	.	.	TGTGCCAGCAGCTTAGGCATGGTGGCAGGGCCCCGGGGCTACACCTTC	CASSLGMVAGPRGYTF
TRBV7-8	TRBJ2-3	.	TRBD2	TGTGCCAGCAGCCCCGGGGTAGCGGGGTCCGGCACAGATACGCAGTATTTT	CASSPGVAGSGTDTQYF
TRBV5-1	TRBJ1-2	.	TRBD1	TGCGCCAGCAGCCCACACGGGACAGGGCTTAACTATGGCTACACCTTC	CASSPHGTGLNYGYTF
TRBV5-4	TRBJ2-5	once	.	TGTGCCAGCAGCACCAGGGTGGTGGAGACCCAGTACTTC	CASSTRVVETQYF
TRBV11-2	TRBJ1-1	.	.	TGTGCCAGCAGGGAGTTCCTTAACACTGAAGCTTTCTTT	CASREFLNTEAFF